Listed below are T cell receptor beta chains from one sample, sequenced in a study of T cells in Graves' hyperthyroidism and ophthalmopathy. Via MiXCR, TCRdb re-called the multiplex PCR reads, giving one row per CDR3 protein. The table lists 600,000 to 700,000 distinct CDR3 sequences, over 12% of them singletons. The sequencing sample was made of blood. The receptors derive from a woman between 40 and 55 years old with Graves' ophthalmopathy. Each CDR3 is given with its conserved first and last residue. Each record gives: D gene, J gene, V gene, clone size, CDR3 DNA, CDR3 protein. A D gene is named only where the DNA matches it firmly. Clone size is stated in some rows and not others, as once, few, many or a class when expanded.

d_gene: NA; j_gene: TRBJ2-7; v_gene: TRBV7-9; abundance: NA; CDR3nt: TGTGCCAGCAGCTTCCAGGGTAGTCGCGAGCAGTACTTC; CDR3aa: CASSFQGSREQYF
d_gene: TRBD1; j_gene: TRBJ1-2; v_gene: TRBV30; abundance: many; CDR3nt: TGTGCCTGGAGTCCCCAGACAGGGGTCGGTGGCTACACCTTC; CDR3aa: CAWSPQTGVGGYTF
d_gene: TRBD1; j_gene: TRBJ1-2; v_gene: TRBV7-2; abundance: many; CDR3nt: TGTGCCAGCAGCTCCGGGACAGGGGGCGACTATGGCTACACCTTC; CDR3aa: CASSSGTGGDYGYTF
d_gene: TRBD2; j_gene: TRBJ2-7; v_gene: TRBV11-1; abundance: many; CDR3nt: TGTGCCAGCAGCTATACTAGCGGGGAGAGCTCCTACGAGCAGTACTTC; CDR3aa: CASSYTSGESSYEQYF
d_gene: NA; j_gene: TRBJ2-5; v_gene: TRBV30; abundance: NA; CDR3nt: TGTGCCTGGAGTAGGCAAGAGACCCAGTACTTC; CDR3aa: CAWSRQETQYF
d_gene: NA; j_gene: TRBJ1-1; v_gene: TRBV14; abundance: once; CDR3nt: TGTGCCACCGCGCGGACGAACACTGAAGCTTTCTTT; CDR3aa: CATARTNTEAFF
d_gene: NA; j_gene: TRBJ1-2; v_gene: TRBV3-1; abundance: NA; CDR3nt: TGTGCCAGCAGCCAATCCCCGATCTACACCTTC; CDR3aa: CASSQSPIYTF
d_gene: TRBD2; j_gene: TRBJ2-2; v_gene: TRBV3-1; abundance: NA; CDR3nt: TGTGCCAGCAGCCCTAGACTAGCGGGAGTTCACACCGGGGAGCTGTTTTTT; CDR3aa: CASSPRLAGVHTGELFF
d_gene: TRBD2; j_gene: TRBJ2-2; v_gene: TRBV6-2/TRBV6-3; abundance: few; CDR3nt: TGTGCCAGCAGTTACCCCGCTAGCGGGGCCGCGAACACCGGGGAGCTGTTTTTT; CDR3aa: CASSYPASGAANTGELFF
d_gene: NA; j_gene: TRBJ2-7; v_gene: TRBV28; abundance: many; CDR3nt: TGTGCCAGCAGTTTAAGGGACGGTATAGGGGCCTACTCCTACGAGCAGTACTTC; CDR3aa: CASSLRDGIGAYSYEQYF
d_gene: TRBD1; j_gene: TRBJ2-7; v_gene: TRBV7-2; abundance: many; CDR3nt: TGTGCCAGCAGCCCTACCCCTGGACAGGGGTTTTACGAGCAGTACTTC; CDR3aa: CASSPTPGQGFYEQYF
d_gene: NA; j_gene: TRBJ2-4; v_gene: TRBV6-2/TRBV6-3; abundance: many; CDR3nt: TGTGCCAGCAGTACAGACGGTCCCAAAAACATTCAGTACTTC; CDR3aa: CASSTDGPKNIQYF
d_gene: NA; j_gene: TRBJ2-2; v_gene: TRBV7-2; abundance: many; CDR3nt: TGTGCCAGCAGCCCCACCAATGCGAACACCGGGGAGCTGTTTTTT; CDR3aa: CASSPTNANTGELFF
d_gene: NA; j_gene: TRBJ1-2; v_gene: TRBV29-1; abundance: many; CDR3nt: TGCAGCGTTGAAGGACAGGCCCCTGCTAGCTATGGCTACACCTTC; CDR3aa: CSVEGQAPASYGYTF
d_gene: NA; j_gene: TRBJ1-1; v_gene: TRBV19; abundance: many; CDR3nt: TGTGCCAGTACAATCTACGGGACTGAAGCTTTCTTT; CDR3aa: CASTIYGTEAFF
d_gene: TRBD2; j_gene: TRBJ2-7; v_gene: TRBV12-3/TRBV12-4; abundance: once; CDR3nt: TGTGCCAGCAGTTTCGCGCTAGCGGGAAGGTACGAGCAGTACTTC; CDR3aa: CASSFALAGRYEQYF
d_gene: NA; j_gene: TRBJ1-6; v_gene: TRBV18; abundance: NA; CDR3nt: TGTGCCAGCTCACCGACGTTGTACACGGATTCACCCCTCCACTTT; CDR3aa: CASSPTLYTDSPLHF
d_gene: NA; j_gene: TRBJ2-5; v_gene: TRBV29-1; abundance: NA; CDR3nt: TGCAGCGTTATACCCCCAGGGGAGACCCAGTACTTC; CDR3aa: CSVIPPGETQYF
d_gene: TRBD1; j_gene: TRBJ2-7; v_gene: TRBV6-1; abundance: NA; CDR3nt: TGTGCCAGCAGTGTGGGACAGGCGAATTACGAGCAGTACTTC; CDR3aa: CASSVGQANYEQYF
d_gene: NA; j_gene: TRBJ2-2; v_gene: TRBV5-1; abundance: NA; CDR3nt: TGCGCCAGCAGCCCGGACGGTTCGAACACCGGGGAGCTGTTTTTT; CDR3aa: CASSPDGSNTGELFF
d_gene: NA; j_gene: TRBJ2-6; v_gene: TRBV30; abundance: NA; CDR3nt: TGTGCCTGGAGTACAACCGCGAGGGGGACTGGGGCCAACGTCCTGACTTTC; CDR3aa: CAWSTTARGTGANVLTF
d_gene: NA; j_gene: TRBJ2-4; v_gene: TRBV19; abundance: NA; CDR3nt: TGTGCCAGTAGACGGGATCCAAGTGCGGGAAACATTCAGTACTTC; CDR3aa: CASRRDPSAGNIQYF
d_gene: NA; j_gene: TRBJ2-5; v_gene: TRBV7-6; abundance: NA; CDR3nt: TGTGCCAGCAGCTTCGGCGGGACCCTGGAGACCCAGTACTTC; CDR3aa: CASSFGGTLETQYF
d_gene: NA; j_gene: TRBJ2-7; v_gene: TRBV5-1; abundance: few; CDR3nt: TGCGCCAGCAGCCCCCGGGACAAAGACTACGAGCAGTACTTC; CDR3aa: CASSPRDKDYEQYF
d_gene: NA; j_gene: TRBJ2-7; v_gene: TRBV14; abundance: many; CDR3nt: TGTGCCAGCAGCCAACTGCCCTCCGGCGAGCAGTACTTC; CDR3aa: CASSQLPSGEQYF
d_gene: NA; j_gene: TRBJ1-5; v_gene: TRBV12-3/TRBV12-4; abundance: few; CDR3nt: TGTGCCAGCACCCAGGGAAACGATAATCAGCCCCAGCATTTT; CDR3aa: CASTQGNDNQPQHF
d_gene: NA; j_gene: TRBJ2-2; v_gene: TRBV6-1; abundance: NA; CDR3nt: TGTGCCAGCGGGGCAAACGGGGTCGGGGAGCTGTTTTTT; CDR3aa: CASGANGVGELFF
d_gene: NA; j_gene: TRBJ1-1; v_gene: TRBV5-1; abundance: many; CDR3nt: TGCGCCAGCAGCGTAGCGCAGGGTAAAGCTTTCTTT; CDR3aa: CASSVAQGKAFF
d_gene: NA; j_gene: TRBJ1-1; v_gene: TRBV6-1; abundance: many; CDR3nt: TGTGCCAGCAGAGAACAGTACACTGAAGCTTTCTTT; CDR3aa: CASREQYTEAFF
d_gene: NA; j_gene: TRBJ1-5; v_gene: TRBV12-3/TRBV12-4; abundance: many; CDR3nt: TGTGCCAGCAGTCCCGGGACACCGGGCAATCAGCCCCAGCATTTT; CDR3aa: CASSPGTPGNQPQHF
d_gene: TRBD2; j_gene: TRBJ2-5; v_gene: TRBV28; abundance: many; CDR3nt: TGTGCCAGCAGTCGACTAGCCTACCAAGAGACCCAGTACTTC; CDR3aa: CASSRLAYQETQYF
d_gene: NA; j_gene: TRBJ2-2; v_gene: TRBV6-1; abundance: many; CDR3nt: TGTGCCAGCAGATCGTTTGGCCCACAGGCCGGGGAGCTGTTTTTT; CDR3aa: CASRSFGPQAGELFF
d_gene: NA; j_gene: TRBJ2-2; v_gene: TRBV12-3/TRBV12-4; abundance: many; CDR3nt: TGTGCCAGCAGTTTGGGACCTCAAGACGGGGAGCTGTTTTTT; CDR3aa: CASSLGPQDGELFF
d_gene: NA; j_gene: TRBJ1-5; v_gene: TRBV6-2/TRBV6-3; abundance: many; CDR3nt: TGTGCCAGCAGTTACCTCATGGCTCAGCCCCAGCATTTT; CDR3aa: CASSYLMAQPQHF
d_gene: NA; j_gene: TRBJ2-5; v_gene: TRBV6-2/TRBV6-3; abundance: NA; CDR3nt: TGTGCCAGCAATCTAGTCGGAGGGGCAGAAGAGACCCAGTACTTC; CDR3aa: CASNLVGGAEETQYF
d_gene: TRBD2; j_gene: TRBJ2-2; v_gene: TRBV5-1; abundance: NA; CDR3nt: TGCGCCAGCAGCTTAGCGGGAGGGCCCGTCACCGGGGAGCTGTTTTTT; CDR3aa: CASSLAGGPVTGELFF
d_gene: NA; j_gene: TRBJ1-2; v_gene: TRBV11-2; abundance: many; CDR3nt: TGTGCCAGCAGCTACCGGGACCCTTCGTCCGGAAGCTATGGCTACACCTTC; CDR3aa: CASSYRDPSSGSYGYTF
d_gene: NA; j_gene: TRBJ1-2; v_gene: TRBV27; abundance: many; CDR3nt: TGTGCCAGCAGTTTAGGGGCCAGACGCTATGGCTACACCTTC; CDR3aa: CASSLGARRYGYTF
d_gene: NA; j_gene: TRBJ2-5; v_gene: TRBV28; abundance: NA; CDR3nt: TGTGCCAGCAGCTCCATGAGCGGGGAGACCCAGTACTTC; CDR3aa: CASSSMSGETQYF
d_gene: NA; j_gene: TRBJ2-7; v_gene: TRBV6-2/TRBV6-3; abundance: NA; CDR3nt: TGTGCCAGCGTAACGGACAATTCCGGGACTTTAAGCGAGCAGTACTTC; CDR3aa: CASVTDNSGTLSEQYF
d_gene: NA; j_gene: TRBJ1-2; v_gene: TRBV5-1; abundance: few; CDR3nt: TGCGCCAGCAGCCTCCAGTATGGCTACACCTTC; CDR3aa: CASSLQYGYTF
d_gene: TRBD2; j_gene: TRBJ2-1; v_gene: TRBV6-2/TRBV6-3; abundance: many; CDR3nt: TGTGCCAGCAGTTCCATACTAGCGGGTAGTCCTGAGCAGTTCTTC; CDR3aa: CASSSILAGSPEQFF
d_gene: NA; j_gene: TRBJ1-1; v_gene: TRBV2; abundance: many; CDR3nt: TGTGCCAGCAAAAAGACGGAGATGAACACTGAAGCTTTCTTT; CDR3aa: CASKKTEMNTEAFF
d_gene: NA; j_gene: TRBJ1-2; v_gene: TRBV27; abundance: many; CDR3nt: TGTGCCAGCAGTTATTCCCCGCAGGGGAACGAGTATGGCTACACCTTC; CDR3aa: CASSYSPQGNEYGYTF
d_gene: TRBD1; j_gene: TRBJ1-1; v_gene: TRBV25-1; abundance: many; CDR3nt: TGTGCCAGCAGTGCCCCGGGACAGGTCAGCGTCGGAGCTTTCTTT; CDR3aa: CASSAPGQVSVGAFF
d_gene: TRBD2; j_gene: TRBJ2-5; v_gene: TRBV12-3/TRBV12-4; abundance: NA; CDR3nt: TGTGCCAGCAGGGGGCGGGGCGGGAGAGAGGAAGAGACCCAGTACTTC; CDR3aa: CASRGRGGREEETQYF
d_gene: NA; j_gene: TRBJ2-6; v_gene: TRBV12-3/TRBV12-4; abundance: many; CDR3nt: TGTGCCAGCAGTTTAGAGGGTTCCTCTGGGGCCAACGTCCTGACTTTC; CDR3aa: CASSLEGSSGANVLTF
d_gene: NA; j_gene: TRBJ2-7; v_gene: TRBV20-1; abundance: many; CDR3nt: TGCAGTGCAAACGGACTGTTCAGCTCCTACGAGCAGTACTTC; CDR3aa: CSANGLFSSYEQYF
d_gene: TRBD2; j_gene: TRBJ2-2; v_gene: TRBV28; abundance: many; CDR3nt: TGTGCCAGCAGTTTCCGCGGGACTAGCGCGCGGGAGCTGTTTTTT; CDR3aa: CASSFRGTSARELFF